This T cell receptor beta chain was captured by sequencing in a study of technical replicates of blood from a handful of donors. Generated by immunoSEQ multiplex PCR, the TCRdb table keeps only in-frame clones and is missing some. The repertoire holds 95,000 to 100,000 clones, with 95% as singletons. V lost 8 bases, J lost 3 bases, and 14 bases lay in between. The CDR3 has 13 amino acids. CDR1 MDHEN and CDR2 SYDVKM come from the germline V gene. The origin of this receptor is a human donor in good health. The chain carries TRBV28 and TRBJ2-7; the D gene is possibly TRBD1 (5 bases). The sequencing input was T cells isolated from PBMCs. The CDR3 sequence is CASGLGQSYEQYF. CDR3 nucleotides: TGTGCCAGCGGATTGGGGCAGAGCTACGAGCAGTACTTC.